A selection of T cell receptor beta chains follows, all from one sample in a study of blood T cell repertoires in COVID-19. Clones were sequenced by immunoSEQ multiplex PCR, and TCRdb holds only the in-frame ones, with some missing. The table includes some 100,000 clones, 85% detected once. Sequenced sample: peripheral blood. All receptors come from a woman in her 70s with active or convalescent COVID-19. The CDR3 runs from the conserved cysteine through the conserved F or W. A D gene is named only where the DNA matches it firmly. A row's size may be missing; if present it is once, few, many or a size class.

TRBJ1-4	TRBV9	-	-	CASTRSGATNEKLFF	TGTGCCAGCACCCGGTCGGGGGCAACTAATGAAAAACTGTTTTTT
TRBJ1-3	TRBV6-5	-	-	CASSYSIGAGNTIYF	TGTGCCAGCAGTTACTCGATCGGGGCTGGAAACACCATATATTTT
TRBJ2-1	TRBV10-2	-	-	CASKEGLAYNEQFF	TGCGCCAGCAAGGAGGGGTTGGCCTACAATGAGCAGTTCTTC
TRBJ2-3	TRBV20-1	-	-	CSATLAGAQYF	TGCAGTGCAACCCTAGCAGGGGCGCAGTATTTT
TRBJ2-2	TRBV4-2	few	-	CASSQQGGNTGELFF	TGTGCCAGCAGCCAACAGGGGGGTAACACCGGGGAGCTGTTTTTT
TRBJ2-3	TRBV7-9	-	-	CASSLEERADTQYF	TGTGCCAGCAGCCTAGAGGAGAGGGCAGATACGCAGTATTTT
TRBJ1-2	TRBV4-2	-	TRBD1	CASTRTGTNYGYTF	TGTGCCAGCACCAGGACAGGGACTAACTATGGCTACACCTTC
TRBJ1-2	TRBV24-1	-	-	CATSGNAANNYGYTF	TGTGCCACCAGTGGGAATGCGGCTAATAACTATGGCTACACCTTC
TRBJ1-6	TRBV4-3	-	-	CASSQEPGENSPLHF	TGCGCCAGCAGCCAAGAACCAGGGGAGAATTCACCCCTCCACTTT
TRBJ1-3	TRBV7-2	-	-	CASSLRQSGGGNTIYF	TGTGCCAGCAGCTTAAGGCAGTCTGGAGGTGGAAACACCATATATTTT
TRBJ2-5	TRBV7-2	-	TRBD2	CASSSSGTSGGGQYF	TGTGCCAGCAGCTCCTCCGGGACTAGCGGGGGGGGCCAGTACTTC
TRBJ1-5	TRBV7-9	-	TRBD1	CASSLQGDQPQHF	TGTGCCAGCAGCTTACAGGGGGATCAGCCCCAGCATTTT
TRBJ1-1	TRBV5-4	-	-	CASSWRAGEVAFF	TGTGCCAGCAGCTGGCGGGCCGGGGAGGTAGCTTTCTTT
TRBJ1-2	TRBV11-2	-	TRBD1	CASSLDPWTGDNGYTF	TGTGCCAGCAGCTTAGATCCGTGGACAGGGGATAATGGCTACACCTTC
TRBJ2-2	TRBV6-2/TRBV6-3	-	TRBD2	CASSSGRAYGGELFF	TGTGCCAGCAGTAGCGGGAGGGCCTATGGCGGGGAGCTGTTTTTT
TRBJ1-5	TRBV4-1	-	-	CASSQAGGAAVGNQPQHF	TGCGCCAGCAGCCAAGCGGGGGGGGCCGCTGTGGGCAATCAGCCCCAGCATTTT
TRBJ1-1	TRBV12-5	-	-	CASGQGPSYTEAFF	TGTGCTAGTGGTCAGGGGCCGAGTTACACTGAAGCTTTCTTT
TRBJ2-1	TRBV2	-	TRBD2	CASSKLAGGRSPDEQFF	TGTGCCAGCAGTAAGCTAGCGGGAGGGCGAAGCCCAGATGAGCAGTTCTTC
TRBJ2-7	TRBV7-9	-	-	CASSFRGYEQYF	TGTGCCAGCAGCTTTCGGGGCTACGAGCAGTACTTC
TRBJ2-1	TRBV2	-	-	CASMGGGSYNEQFF	TGTGCCAGCATGGGAGGGGGATCCTACAATGAGCAGTTCTTC
TRBJ2-3	TRBV24-1	-	-	CATRPGGTDTQYF	TGTGCCACCAGACCAGGGGGCACAGATACGCAGTATTTT
TRBJ2-1	TRBV5-1	-	TRBD2	CASSLGTSGYNEQFF	TGCGCCAGCAGCCTTGGGACTAGCGGGTACAATGAGCAGTTCTTC
TRBJ2-3	TRBV7-2	-	TRBD2	CASRLTSGRATDTQYF	TGTGCCAGCAGGTTGACTAGCGGGAGGGCGACAGATACGCAGTATTTT
TRBJ1-5	TRBV9	once	-	CASSVGSSGPQPQHF	TGTGCCAGCAGCGTAGGAAGCAGCGGACCTCAGCCCCAGCATTTT
TRBJ2-2	TRBV19	-	-	CASSTPQIRNTGELFF	TGTGCCAGTAGTACCCCCCAGATTCGTAACACCGGGGAGCTGTTTTTT
TRBJ2-7	TRBV18	-	TRBD1	CASSPDRVGEQYF	TGTGCCAGCTCACCAGACAGGGTAGGCGAGCAGTACTTC
TRBJ2-7	TRBV7-2	-	TRBD1	CASTFRQGSYEQYF	TGTGCCAGCACCTTCAGACAGGGATCCTACGAGCAGTACTTC
TRBJ1-4	TRBV28	-	TRBD1	CASSSPGTGEYEKLFF	TGTGCCAGCAGCTCGCCCGGGACAGGAGAGTATGAAAAACTGTTTTTT
TRBJ2-7	TRBV5-1	-	TRBD2	CASSFTGTSGRAYEQYF	TGCGCCAGCAGCTTTACCGGGACTAGCGGGAGGGCCTACGAGCAGTACTTC
TRBJ1-3	TRBV13	-	-	CASSLWASGNTIYF	TGTGCCAGCAGCCTCTGGGCCTCTGGAAACACCATATATTTT
TRBJ2-3	TRBV6-6	-	TRBD2	CASTPTSGGAPDTQYF	TGTGCCAGCACCCCAACTAGCGGGGGGGCTCCAGATACGCAGTATTTT
TRBJ2-7	TRBV11-2	-	TRBD2	CASSLGLAGLYEQYF	TGTGCCAGCAGCTTAGGACTAGCGGGACTCTACGAGCAGTACTTC
TRBJ1-1	TRBV5-1	-	-	CASSLGLGNTEAFF	TGCGCCAGCAGCTTGGGACTCGGGAACACTGAAGCTTTCTTT
TRBJ1-6	TRBV5-1	-	TRBD1	CASSRDSYVNSPLHF	TGCGCCAGCAGCCGGGACAGTTACGTTAATTCACCCCTCCACTTT
TRBJ2-7	TRBV10-3	-	TRBD1	CAISEWTGPSSYEQYF	TGTGCCATCAGTGAGTGGACAGGGCCTAGCTCCTACGAGCAGTACTTC
TRBJ2-7	TRBV7-9	few	TRBD1	CASSSDRGSSYEQYF	TGTGCCAGCAGCTCAGACAGGGGGTCCTCCTACGAGCAGTACTTC
TRBJ1-5	TRBV2	-	-	CASSDRDVNQPQHF	TGTGCCAGCAGTGACAGGGATGTTAATCAGCCCCAGCATTTT
TRBJ2-6	TRBV10-3	few	TRBD2	CAITGGRGGSSGANVLTF	TGTGCCATCACCGGGGGGAGGGGAGGGAGCTCTGGGGCCAACGTCCTGACTTTC
TRBJ2-7	TRBV27	-	TRBD1	CASRGTAYEQYF	TGTGCCAGCCGAGGGACAGCCTACGAGCAGTACTTC
TRBJ1-5	TRBV19	few	-	CASSIDAPEYSNQPQHF	TGTGCCAGTAGTATTGACGCGCCGGAGTATAGCAATCAGCCCCAGCATTTT
TRBJ2-3	TRBV27	-	TRBD2	CASHRLAGVPQYF	TGTGCCAGTCATCGACTAGCGGGAGTTCCGCAGTATTTT
TRBJ1-5	TRBV4-1	-	-	CASSPFGGDQPQHF	TGCGCCAGCAGCCCCTTTGGGGGGGATCAGCCCCAGCATTTT
TRBJ1-1	TRBV7-9	-	TRBD1	CASSYIGTGEAFF	TGTGCCAGCAGCTACATCGGGACAGGGGAAGCTTTCTTT
TRBJ2-2	TRBV6-2/TRBV6-3	-	TRBD2	CASSYPSPGTSGGLDTGELFF	TGTGCCAGCAGTTACCCCTCCCCTGGGACTAGCGGGGGGTTGGACACCGGGGAGCTGTTTTTT
TRBJ1-1	TRBV10-3	-	-	CAISEKGVNTEAFF	TGTGCCATCAGTGAAAAGGGAGTGAACACTGAAGCTTTCTTT
TRBJ2-3	TRBV6-2/TRBV6-3	-	-	CASSLMGRGLSTDTQYF	TGTGCCAGCAGCCTTATGGGGCGGGGACTCTCCACAGATACGCAGTATTTT
TRBJ2-1	TRBV5-1	once	TRBD2	CASSLRASGSKNEQFF	TGCGCCAGCAGCTTGAGGGCTAGCGGGAGTAAAAATGAGCAGTTCTTC
TRBJ1-1	TRBV7-7	once	-	CASSPAGGGEAFF	TGTGCTAGCAGCCCCGCGGGGGGGGGAGAAGCTTTCTTT
TRBJ2-1	TRBV5-4	-	-	CASSLPRFAGFNEQFF	TGTGCCAGCAGCTTGCCTCGGTTTGCAGGTTTCAATGAGCAGTTCTTC
TRBJ2-2	TRBV7-2	-	-	CASELPGAGELFF	TGTGCCAGCGAACTACCAGGGGCCGGGGAGCTGTTTTTT
TRBJ1-1	TRBV5-1	few	-	CASSLRQTNTEAFF	TGCGCCAGCAGCTTAAGACAGACGAACACTGAAGCTTTCTTT
TRBJ1-5	TRBV2	once	-	CASRKDISSNQPQHF	TGTGCCAGCAGGAAGGACATTTCGAGCAATCAGCCCCAGCATTTT